The following is a TCR beta chain sequence with its context. Its antigen is currently unknown. This specimen belongs to a study of cytomegalovirus exposure and HLA in healthy donors. Findings of the study overall: First-cohort TCR clusters tended to co-occur in the approximately 110 validation repertoires, a later analysis found. With high specificity and sensitivity, the classifier reportedly diagnosed cytomegalovirus status.

Repertoires were generated with immunoSEQ multiplex PCR, while TCRdb's copy carries only in-frame clones and drops some. The table includes around 150,000 clones, 85% detected once. This CDR3 has 17 residues. The V and J ends lost 1 base and 4 bases, in that order; junction bases with no gene match: 12. Germline CDR1 and CDR2: SGHTA and FQGNSA. The donors were part of the validation cohort, which consisted of over a hundred subjects and was separate from the first cohort of about 670 subjects. The sequenced sample consisted of PBMCs. This TCR was sampled from a man aged 25-45 years in good health and CMV-seropositive. The chain joins TRBV7-2 to TRBJ2-7; 8 nucleotides align to TRBD1. CDR3 sequence: CASSLGWQGARNYEQYF. CDR3 in DNA: TGTGCCAGCAGCTTAGGTTGGCAGGGGGCGCGGAATTACGAGCAGTACTTC. Together with reference TRBV7-2 and TRBJ2-7, the CDR3 gives the full variable domain: GAGVSQSPSNKVTEKGKDVELRCDPISGHTALYWYRQSLGQGLEFLIYFQGNSAPDKSGLPSDRFSAERTGGSVSTLTIQRTQQEDSAVYLCASSLGWQGARNYEQYFGPGTRLTVT.